The 22 T cell receptor beta chains presented below share a single source sample, sequenced in a study of blood T cell repertoires in COVID-19 (dated by TCRdb to about 2020). Library preparation used the immunoSEQ multiplex PCR assay. TCRdb took over this immuneACCESS table, retaining in-frame rearrangements with V and J assigned. Such tables are incomplete; in checked studies, under half of the missing clones stem from an unresolved V gene, and the remainder is unexplained. Present in this sample are about 430,000 clones, more than 70% of which were seen just once. The ten largest clonotypes hold approximately 1.5% of the sample. Sequences were obtained from PBMCs or T cells enriched from blood (not recorded which). The receptors derive from a woman aged 18-29 years who had been exposed to COVID-19.

The V gene is TRBV18, the J gene TRBJ2-7, with D perhaps matching TRBD1 (6 bases). With 4 bases removed from V and 3 bases from J, the gap between germline ends came to 13 bases. CDR1 and CDR2 (germline): KGHSH, LQKENI. The CDR3 contains 14 residues. CDR3 in DNA: TGTGCCAGCTCACTGAAAGGACAGAACTACGAGCAGTACTTC. Translation: CASSLKGQNYEQYF.

The chain has TRBV28 and TRBJ1-5; 7 bases match TRBD1. Germline-derived CDR1 and CDR2 are MDHEN and SYDVKM. This CDR3 comprises 16 residues. V gave up 2 bases and J gave up 0 bases; unmatched junction bases: 4. The chain's CDR3 is CASSLGGQISNQPQHF. The CDR3 DNA reads as TGTGCCAGCAGTTTAGGGGGACAGATTAGCAATCAGCCCCAGCATTTT.

The rearrangement links TRBV5-8 to TRBJ2-3; TRBD2 aligns across 16 bases. Losses at the gene ends were 1 base for V and 2 bases for J; bases not matched to a gene: 10. This CDR3 comprises 20 residues. Per the germline V gene, CDR1 is SGHTS and CDR2 is YDEGEE. The CDR3 protein is CASSLSGLAGGQRVTDTQYF. CDR3 bases: TGTGCCAGCAGCTTGTCGGGACTAGCGGGGGGGCAGCGTGTCACAGATACGCAGTATTTT.

The genes are TRBV10-3 and TRBJ2-1; D may be TRBD2 (7 bases). The CDR3 length is 14 residues. Trimming left V 1 base short and J 8 bases short, with 12 bases between. Germline V CDR1 and CDR2: ENHRY, SYGVKD. The CDR3, as DNA: TGTGCCATCAGTGAGTTGTGGGAGGGGGATGAGCAGTTCTTC. This codes for CAISELWEGDEQFF.

The chain combines TRBV28 with TRBJ1-1, with 8 bases that match TRBD1. V trimming: 7 bases; J trimming: 3 bases; junction bases outside the gene matches: 7. Germline loops: CDR1 MDHEN, CDR2 SYDVKM. The CDR3 is made up of 14 amino acids. CDR3 DNA sequence: TGTGCCAGCAAGAAACAGGGGGATTACACTGAAGCTTTCTTT. This codes for CASKKQGDYTEAFF.

The chain has TRBV7-3 and TRBJ2-1; D is perhaps TRBD1 (5 bases). Germline lookup yields CDR1 SGHTA and CDR2 FQGTGA. This CDR3 has 13 amino acids. Trimming left V 5 bases short and J 6 bases short, with 11 bases between. The CDR3 sequence is CASSPDKGNEQFF. In DNA form, the CDR3 reads TGTGCCAGCAGCCCGGACAAAGGCAATGAGCAGTTCTTC.

The rearrangement links TRBV28 to TRBJ1-6; D is unresolved. This CDR3 has 15 residues. V was pared by 8 bases and J by 5 bases, with 16 bases between. The germline V gene has CDR1 MDHEN and CDR2 SYDVKM. CDR3 region: CASAPREYNNSPLHF. The CDR3 coding sequence is TGTGCCAGCGCCCCCCGGGAATACAATAATTCACCCCTCCACTTT.

The chain carries TRBV27 and TRBJ2-7; a possible D gene is TRBD2 (6 bases). CDR3 length: 13 residues. V was clipped by 2 bases and J by 6 bases, with 11 bases between them. Looked up from germline, CDR1 is MNHEY and CDR2 is SMNVEV (reference sequence). As DNA, the CDR3 is TGTGCCAGCAGTTTAACGGGAGTTGGCGAGCAGTACTTC. Its protein is CASSLTGVGEQYF.

The chain links TRBV5-4 to TRBJ2-3, with D uncertain. CDR1 is SGHNT and CDR2 is YYREEE in the germline V gene (reference sequence). The V end was cut by 0 bases, the J end by 2 bases, with 10 bases between. The CDR3 length is 15 residues. The CDR3 nucleotides read TGTGCCAGCAGCTTGGTTAGCAGAACCACAGATACGCAGTATTTT. This translates into CASSLVSRTTDTQYF.

V usage is TRBV28 and J usage is TRBJ1-4; possible D gene TRBD1, 5 bases. This CDR3 has 14 residues. The ends were cut back, 5 bases at V and 5 bases at J, with 12 bases in the middle. The germline gives CDR1 MDHEN, CDR2 SYDVKM. This chain's CDR3 is CASSPGLINEKLFF. Written as DNA, the CDR3 is TGTGCCAGCAGTCCGGGACTGATCAATGAAAAACTGTTTTTT.

On this clone: The same CDR3 can be traced to other DNA sequences in this sample. The V gene is TRBV10-3, the J gene TRBJ2-7; D unresolved. The CDR3 totals 11 residues. The V gene's germline CDR1 is ENHRY and CDR2 SYGVKD. V lost 3 bases and J 2 bases, leaving 2 bases between the germline ends. CDR3 loop: CAISDAYEQYF. CDR3 DNA sequence: TGTGCCATCAGTGACGCCTACGAGCAGTACTTC.

The genes are TRBV6-4 and TRBJ1-2; TRBD1 agrees at 8 bases. Trimming at V came to 3 bases and at J to 1 base, leaving 10 bases not matched to a gene. CDR1 is MRHNA and CDR2 is SNTAGT in the germline V gene. The CDR3 is 17 amino acids. DNA of the CDR3: TGTGCCAGCAGTGATATCCCGGGACAGGCCCATAACTATGGCTACACCTTC. Translation: CASSDIPGQAHNYGYTF.

The rearrangement uses TRBV7-9 and TRBJ2-7; TRBD2 aligns across 8 bases. V lost 5 bases to trimming and J lost 1 base; unmatched junction nucleotides: 10. The CDR3 sequence is 16 residues long. Germline V gene data show CDR1 as SEHNR and CDR2 as FQNEAQ (reference sequence). Here the CDR3 DNA reads TGTGCCAGCAGCCCTCCGGATAGCGGGGATTCCTACGAGCAGTACTTC. This gives the protein CASSPPDSGDSYEQYF.

CDR3 in amino acids: CSASSSAGAVRNEQFF. Here the CDR3 DNA reads TGCAGTGCTAGTTCGTCAGCGGGAGCTGTAAGGAATGAGCAGTTCTTC. The chain links TRBV20-1 to TRBJ2-1; 8 nucleotides line up with TRBD2. V shed 3 bases and J 7 bases; nucleotides not matched to a gene: 14. The germline V gene has CDR1 DFQATT and CDR2 SNEGSKA (reference sequence). The length of the CDR3 is 16 residues.

The genes are TRBV10-3 and TRBJ2-1, with 16 bases matching TRBD2. The germline gives CDR1 ENHRY, CDR2 SYGVKD. The CDR3 runs to 19 residues. J lost 0 bases, V lost 6 bases, and 8 bases had no gene match. Here the CDR3 DNA reads TGTGCCATCAGATCCGGGACTAGCGGGGGGGCCGACTCCTACAATGAGCAGTTCTTC. Amino acids: CAIRSGTSGGADSYNEQFF.

The table lists this clone with a count of one. This chain connects TRBV5-5 to TRBJ1-6; 8 bases map to TRBD1. The CDR3 spans 14 residues. V lost 4 bases to trimming and J lost 10 bases; unmatched junction nucleotides: 7. Germline V lookup: CDR1 SGHKS, CDR2 YYEKEE (reference sequence). The CDR3 DNA sequence: TGTGCCAGCAGCCCCCCGGACAGGGACTCACCCCTCCACTTT. This gives the protein CASSPPDRDSPLHF.

This clone was picked up a small number of times. The CDR3 loop reads CASNTRVGVYEQYF. The CDR3 nucleotides read TGTGCCAGCAATACCCGGGTCGGGGTTTACGAGCAGTACTTC. V usage is TRBV2 and J usage is TRBJ2-7, with a tentative D call TRBD2 (5 bases). Trimming shortened V by 7 bases and J by 4 bases, and 17 bases separated the two germline ends. The CDR3 consists of 14 residues. In germline, CDR1 is SNHLY, CDR2 FYNNEI. The full variable domain, its missing parts supplied by reference TRBV2 and TRBJ2-7, is EPEVTQTPSHQVTQMGQEVILRCVPISNHLYFYWYRQILGQKVEFLVSFYNNEISEKSEIFDDQFSVERPDGSNFTLKIRSTKLEDSAMYFCASNTRVGVYEQYFGPGTRLTVT.

The rearrangement uses TRBV28 and TRBJ2-4, with a possible D match to TRBD1 (5 bases). Germline CDR1 is MDHEN and CDR2 is SYDVKM. The germline V and J ends were trimmed by 6 bases and 0 bases, with 21 bases remaining between them. The CDR3 has 18 residues. The CDR3 DNA is TGTGCCAGCAGCTGGGGCAGCTTAGTTTCCCTAGCCAAAAACATTCAGTACTTC. Amino acid sequence: CASSWGSLVSLAKNIQYF.

The chain joins TRBV6-2 or TRBV6-3 to TRBJ2-2, with D maybe TRBD1 (6 bases). V was shortened by 3 bases and J by 2 bases, with 10 bases between the two germline ends. Germline CDR1 reads MNHEY; CDR2 reads SVGEGT. This CDR3 is 15 amino acids long. The CDR3 DNA follows: TGTGCCAGCAGTTATAGAGGGGGTAACACCGGGGAGCTGTTTTTT. Translating gives CASSYRGGNTGELFF.

The V and J genes are TRBV29-1 and TRBJ1-1; D is perhaps TRBD1 (5 bases). This CDR3 region has 13 residues. V was clipped by 7 bases and J by 1 base, with 13 bases between them. From germline, CDR1 is SQVTM and CDR2 ANQGSEA. For the CDR3, the DNA is TGCAGCGGTCAAGACAGTAAGAACACTGAAGCTTTCTTT. This sequence encodes CSGQDSKNTEAFF.

This clone was found a few times. The rearrangement joins TRBV3-1 (or the pseudogene TRBV3-2) to TRBJ1-4; D gene ambiguous. Germline lookup yields CDR1 LGHDT and CDR2 YNNKEL (reference sequence). Between the trimmed V and J ends, which lost 0 bases and 5 bases, there was a span of 13 bases. There are 16 residues in the CDR3. The CDR3 reads CASSQERGPTNEKLFF. The CDR3 nucleotides read TGTGCCAGCAGCCAAGAGCGAGGGCCGACCAATGAAAAACTGTTTTTT.

The CDR3 spells CASSVTEAFF. The CDR3 DNA sequence: TGTGCCAGCAGTGTAACTGAAGCTTTCTTT. J is TRBJ1-1 and V is TRBV2, with D uncertain. CDR3 length equals 10 residues. Germline V gives CDR1 SNHLY, CDR2 FYNNEI. V was pared by 4 bases and J by 5 bases, with 2 bases between. Looking up the rest from reference TRBV2 and TRBJ1-1 gives the full variable domain: EPEVTQTPSHQVTQMGQEVILRCVPISNHLYFYWYRQILGQKVEFLVSFYNNEISEKSEIFDDQFSVERPDGSNFTLKIRSTKLEDSAMYFCASSVTEAFFGQGTRLTVV.